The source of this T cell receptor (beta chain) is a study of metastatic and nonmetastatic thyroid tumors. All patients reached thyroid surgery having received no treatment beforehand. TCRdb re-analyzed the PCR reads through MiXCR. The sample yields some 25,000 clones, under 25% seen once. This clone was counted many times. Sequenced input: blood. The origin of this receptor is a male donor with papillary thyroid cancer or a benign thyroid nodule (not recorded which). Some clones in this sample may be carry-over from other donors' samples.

CDR3 sequence (DNA): TGTGCCAGCAGCGTCTTAGGTACCGCTAGCACAGATACGCAGTATTTT. As protein: CASSVLGTASTDTQYF. The chain is built from TRBV9 and TRBJ2-3; D remains ambiguous. Germline V gives CDR1 SGDLS, CDR2 YYNGEE. CDR3 length: 16 amino acids. With 2 bases removed from V and 0 bases from J, the gap between germline ends came to 13 bases.